The 18 T cell receptor beta chains presented below share a single source sample, sequenced in a study of CD8+CD57+ T cells in acquired aplastic anemia. TCR beta VDJ and CDR3 profiling used genomic DNA as template. TCRdb reanalysed the reads using MiXCR and keeps one entry per CDR3 protein. This sample yields some 210,000 distinct CDR3 sequences, of which over 55% are seen a single time; 25% to 30% belongs to the top ten. Material for sequencing was sorted CD4+, CD8+, or CD8+CD57+ T cells (not recorded which) from PBMCs. The receptors were gathered from a human donor in good health.

The table lists this clonotype with a few counts. The chain joins TRBV15 to TRBJ2-7, with 7 bases fitting TRBD2. This CDR3 is 15 amino acids long. CDR1 and CDR2 (germline): LNHNV, YYDKDF (reference sequence). The trim removed 0 bases at V and 0 bases at J, leaving 2 bases unmatched. CDR3 amino acids: CATSRDLAASYEQYF. The CDR3, as DNA: TGTGCCACCAGCAGAGACCTAGCGGCCTCCTACGAGCAGTACTTC.

Notes on this clonotype: One end of the junction is discordant with germline, which a read error may explain. The chain links TRBV7-3 to TRBJ2-1; D may correspond to TRBD1 or TRBD2 (5 bases each). From germline, CDR1 is SGHTA and CDR2 FQGTGA. The CDR3 is 13 amino acids. The CDR3 is CASSLGTNNEQFF. The CDR3 nucleotides are TGTGCTAGCAGCCTCGGGACCAACAATGAGCAGTTCTTC.

The chain uses TRBV9 and TRBJ1-2; D ambiguous. Trimming left V 0 bases short and J 4 bases short, with 10 bases between. This CDR3 has 14 amino acids. Germline V gene lookup returns CDR1 SGDLS and CDR2 YYNGEE. CDR3 sequence: CASSVGTVPYGYTF. The CDR3 bases are TGTGCCAGCAGCGTAGGGACGGTCCCCTATGGCTACACCTTC. Complete variable domain (other parts from reference TRBV9 and TRBJ1-2): DSGVTQTPKHLITATGQRVTLRCSPRSGDLSVYWYQQSLDQGLQFLIQYYNGEERAKGNILERFSAQQFPDLHSELNLSSLELGDSALYFCASSVGTVPYGYTFGSGTRLTVV.

The chain is built from TRBV7-3 and TRBJ2-5, with 8 positions matching TRBD1. The CDR3 totals 16 residues. V shed 0 bases, J shed 2 bases, and the junction held 5 bases outside the gene matches. Germline CDR1 and CDR2: SGHTA and FQGTGA. CDR3 DNA sequence: TGTGCCAGCAGCTTAACTGGACAGGGCGGTCAAGAGACCCAGTACTTC. Protein: CASSLTGQGGQETQYF.

This clonotype was picked up one time. The CDR3 sequence is CAISAGQMSNQPQHF. CDR3 bases: TGTGCCATATCCGCGGGGCAGATGAGCAATCAGCCCCAGCATTTT. The chain recombines TRBV10-3 with TRBJ1-5; perhaps TRBD1 as D (5 bases). The CDR3 consists of 15 residues. Trimming shortened V by 9 bases and J by 1 base, and 16 bases separated the two germline ends. Germline lookup yields CDR1 ENHRY and CDR2 SYGVKD.

This clonotype was detected ten times or more. The chain carries TRBV7-8 and TRBJ1-2; D unresolved. The CDR3 totals 16 residues. V lost 1 base to trimming and J lost 5 bases, with 17 bases between them. Germline V CDR1 and CDR2: SGHVS, FQNEAQ. The CDR3 DNA reads as TGTGCCAGCAGCTTAGGAGAGGGATCTGGACCTTATGGCTACACCTTC. Its translation is CASSLGEGSGPYGYTF.

This clonotype has at least ten counts. The chain's CDR3 is CASSPGQGAGELFF. CDR3 DNA: TGTGCCAGCAGCCCTGGACAGGGCGCCGGGGAGCTGTTTTTT. V usage is TRBV7-2 and J usage is TRBJ2-2; 8 positions agree with TRBD1. The V segment lost 5 bases and the J segment 6 bases; nucleotides outside the gene matches: 5. Per the germline V gene, CDR1 is SGHTA and CDR2 is FQGNSA. This CDR3 comprises 14 residues.

This clonotype appeared a few times. The chain uses TRBV4-1 and TRBJ1-6; D call uncertain. V lost 1 base to trimming and J lost 4 bases, with 8 bases between them. The CDR3 has 15 residues. The germline gives CDR1 MGHRA, CDR2 YSYEKL. CDR3 amino acids: CASSQGGQYNSPLHF. The CDR3 nucleotides read TGCGCCAGCAGCCAAGGGGGTCAGTATAATTCACCCCTCCACTTT.

This clonotype was counted once. The chain has TRBV5-1 and TRBJ2-3; the D call may be TRBD1 or TRBD2 (5 bases each). Germline-derived CDR1 and CDR2 are SGHRS and YFSETQ. The CDR3 extends over 15 amino acids. The V end lost 0 bases, the J end lost 0 bases, and 8 bases lay between the germline ends. DNA for the CDR3: TGCGCCAGCAGCTTGGCGGGACGGAGCACAGATACGCAGTATTTT. Protein sequence: CASSLAGRSTDTQYF.

This clonotype occurred once. The chain uses TRBV29-1 and TRBJ2-3; TRBD2 is a possible D gene (5 bases). The V end was cut by 4 bases, the J end by 0 bases, with 17 bases between. The CDR3 loop spans 16 amino acids. The germline CDR1 and CDR2 sequences are SQVTM and ANQGSEA. In nucleotides, the CDR3 is TGCAGCGTTGCTAACATTCTAGCTGCTAGCACAGATACGCAGTATTTT. Translating gives CSVANILAASTDTQYF.

This clonotype was counted a few times. The chain carries TRBV5-6 and TRBJ1-2; TRBD1 agrees at 9 bases. CDR3 size: 14 residues. Germline values: CDR1 SGHDT, CDR2 YYEEEE. Trimming took 4 bases from V and 4 from J; bases not matched to a gene: 5. Here the CDR3 DNA reads TGTGCCAGCAGCCCTACAGGGGGCAGCTATGGCTACACCTTC. Its protein is CASSPTGGSYGYTF. The whole variable domain, remainder taken from reference TRBV5-6 and TRBJ1-2, is DAGVTQSPTHLIKTRGQQVTLRCSPKSGHDTVSWYQQALGQGPQFIFQYYEEEERQRGNFPDRFSGHQFPNYSSELNVNALLLGDSALYLCASSPTGGSYGYTFGSGTRLTVV.

This chain connects TRBV20-1 to TRBJ1-5; D gene uncertain. The V and J ends lost 6 bases and 9 bases respectively, with 15 bases between them. CDR3 length: 12 amino acids. CDR1 and CDR2 (germline): DFQATT, SNEGSKA (reference sequence). CDR3 sequence (DNA): TGCAGTGCCCTTAATGATATGAGGCCCCAGCATTTT. Translating it yields CSALNDMRPQHF.

The chain uses TRBV10-3 and TRBJ1-1, with D possibly TRBD1 on 5 matching bases. V lost 6 bases to trimming and J lost 5 bases, with 13 bases between them. CDR3 length: 13 residues. Germline-derived CDR1 and CDR2 are ENHRY and SYGVKD. The CDR3 nucleotides read TGTGCCATCAGATGGGACTCTGGAACTGAAGCTTTCTTT. Protein: CAIRWDSGTEAFF.

The rearrangement links TRBV14 to TRBJ1-1, with D maybe TRBD1 (5 bases). The CDR3 is 13 amino acids. In germline, CDR1 is SGHDN, CDR2 FVKESK. V lost 0 bases, J lost 11 bases, and 13 bases lay in between. In nucleotides, the CDR3 is TGTGCCAGCAGCCAAGAGGAGGGGCTCAAGGCTTTCTTT. Translation: CASSQEEGLKAFF.

This clonotype showed up many times. The chain joins TRBV13 to TRBJ1-6, with no clear D. In germline, CDR1 is PRHDT, CDR2 FYEKMQ (reference sequence). Between the trimmed V and J ends, which lost 5 bases and 0 bases, there was a span of 8 bases. This CDR3 is built from 15 residues. The CDR3 DNA sequence: TGTGCCAGCAGCATTTCGAGCTCCTATAATTCACCCCTCCACTTT. It is translated as CASSISSSYNSPLHF.

This clonotype was counted ten times or more. The chain uses TRBV30 and TRBJ2-7; TRBD1 is a possible D gene (8 bases). The germline V gene encodes CDR1 GTSNPN and CDR2 SVGIG (reference sequence). V lost 2 bases and J 1 base, leaving 12 bases between the germline ends. The CDR3 contains 14 residues. The CDR3 nucleotides read TGTGCCTGGAGTAGCGGGACAGGTTCCTACGAGCAGTACTTC. Its protein is CAWSSGTGSYEQYF.

The rearrangement joins TRBV12-3 or TRBV12-4 to TRBJ2-3; D remains unclear. The V and J ends lost 4 bases and 5 bases respectively, with 10 bases between them. CDR3 size: 13 residues. CDR3 in DNA: TGTGCCAGCAGTTCGGCCGCCTTAGATACGCAGTATTTT. Translating gives CASSSAALDTQYF.

The chain joins TRBV9 to TRBJ2-5; D might be TRBD2 (6 bases). The CDR3 has 13 residues. Germline V lookup: CDR1 SGDLS, CDR2 YYNGEE. With 0 bases removed from V and 7 bases from J, the gap between germline ends came to 10 bases. CDR3 bases: TGTGCCAGCAGCGTAGAAGGTAGCGGGACCCAGTACTTC. It yields the protein CASSVEGSGTQYF.